A single sample gave rise to the 15 T cell receptor beta chains below, sequenced in a study of T cells expressing NK-cell markers (dated by TCRdb to 2018 to 2021). Library creation used 5' RACE. The instrument was an Illumina HiSeq 2000. TCRdb reprocessed the raw reads; every CDR3 protein sequence is a single record, and DNA is not supplied. The sample's own table lists 400,000 to 500,000 distinct CDR3 sequences. The ten largest clones take up approximately 6.8% of the sample. The sequenced sample was blood T cells: a sorted CD56 or NKG2C T cell subset, CD4+ or CD8+ T cells, or bulk PBMC T cells (not recorded which). The receptors here all came from a woman aged 18-69 years in good health.

The chain employs TRBV11-2 and TRBJ2-1. Germline CDR1 SGHAT, CDR2 FQNNGV. The CDR3 length is 16 residues. The CDR3 sequence is CASSLLSGSSYNEQFF.

This chain connects TRBV5-1 to TRBJ2-2. The CDR3 has 14 residues. Germline V gives CDR1 SGHRS, CDR2 YFSETQ. The CDR3: CASSLVSVTGELFF. Drawing the rest from reference TRBV5-1 and TRBJ2-2, the complete variable domain is KAGVTQTPRYLIKTRGQQVTLSCSPISGHRSVSWYQQTPGQGLQFLFEYFSETQRNKGNFPGRFSGRQFSNSRSEMNVSTLELGDSALYLCASSLVSVTGELFFGEGSRLTVL.

V gene TRBV2 combines with J gene TRBJ2-1; TCRdb names TRBD1, which stays unverified in the absence of DNA. Looked up from germline, CDR1 is SNHLY and CDR2 is FYNNEI. This CDR3 has 16 residues. The CDR3 is CASSATPLRSYNEQFF.

J is TRBJ1-2 and V is TRBV7-2. The CDR3 has 14 amino acids. Germline V CDR1 and CDR2: SGHTA, FQGNSA. CDR3 region: CASSPHPAEYGYTF. Filled out from reference TRBV7-2 and TRBJ1-2, the complete variable domain reads GAGVSQSPSNKVTEKGKDVELRCDPISGHTALYWYRQSLGQGLEFLIYFQGNSAPDKSGLPSDRFSAERTGGSVSTLTIQRTQQEDSAVYLCASSPHPAEYGYTFGSGTRLTVV.

J is TRBJ1-2 and V is TRBV4-3; the D call of TRBD1 rests on TCRdb alone, since no DNA is present to check it. Germline values: CDR1 LGHNA, CDR2 YSLEER. The CDR3 is made up of 16 amino acids. CDR3 region: CASSPFAYKGEYGYTF.

This chain links TRBV12-3 or TRBV12-4 with TRBJ1-1; TCRdb gives TRBD1 as the D gene, but with no DNA this cannot be confirmed. The CDR3 loop spans 18 amino acids. The CDR3: CASRLRDRGLRVNTEAFF.

This chain links TRBV14 with TRBJ1-2; the D gene TCRdb calls, TRBD1, cannot be checked with no DNA. Looked up from germline, CDR1 is SGHDN and CDR2 is FVKESK. This CDR3 is built from 14 residues. The CDR3: CASSSRVKDYGYTF. The entire variable domain, with the rest obtained from reference TRBV14 and TRBJ1-2, is as follows: EAGVTQFPSHSVIEKGQTVTLRCDPISGHDNLYWYRRVMGKEIKFLLHFVKESKQDESGMPNNRFLAERTGGTYSTLKVQPAELEDSGVYFCASSSRVKDYGYTFGSGTRLTVV.

V gene TRBV13 combines with J gene TRBJ2-5; checking the TCRdb D call of TRBD1 is not possible without DNA. The CDR3 has 17 amino acids. The germline V gene has CDR1 PRHDT and CDR2 FYEKMQ (reference sequence). Here the CDR3 reads CASSLGGLTGVRETQYF.

The rearrangement uses TRBV6-5 and TRBJ2-7; the D call of TRBD1 rests on TCRdb alone, since no DNA is present to check it. The germline CDR1 and CDR2 sequences are MNHEY and SVGAGI. CDR3 length: 15 residues. CDR3: CASSFTRDPGYEQYF.

The chain joins TRBV20-1 to TRBJ2-7; TCRdb's D call of TRBD2 is untestable without DNA. CDR1 and CDR2 (germline): DFQATT, SNEGSKA (reference sequence). The CDR3 runs 15 residues. This CDR3 reads CSARVGLAGFYEQYF.

This rearrangement joins TRBV12-3 or TRBV12-4 to TRBJ1-1. This CDR3 has 14 residues. Here the CDR3 reads CASILNIMNTEAFF.

The CDR3 sequence is CSGYGTSGSSEELFF. The chain employs TRBV20-1 and TRBJ2-2; TCRdb's D gene call, TRBD2, goes unchecked for lack of DNA. The CDR3 length is 15 residues. Germline lookup yields CDR1 DFQATT and CDR2 SNEGSKA (reference sequence).

V gene TRBV6-5 combines with J gene TRBJ2-5; TCRdb designates TRBD1, a call that cannot be tested without DNA. Germline CDR1 MNHEY, CDR2 SVGAGI. The CDR3 contains 16 residues. The CDR3 reads CASSYQDRTNQETQYF.

This sequence joins TRBV19 and TRBJ1-6; absent DNA, TCRdb's TRBD1 call cannot be checked. Germline V lookup: CDR1 LNHDA, CDR2 SQIVND (reference sequence). The CDR3 is 15 residues long. The CDR3 region is CASSPSGTVNSPLHF.

The chain combines TRBV20-1 with TRBJ2-1. Looked up from germline, CDR1 is DFQATT and CDR2 is SNEGSKA (reference sequence). CDR3 length equals 12 residues. The CDR3: CSALSSYNEQFF.